What follows is one T cell receptor beta chain and its context. This sample is drawn from a study of cytomegalovirus exposure and HLA in healthy donors. Clones were read by immunoSEQ multiplex PCR, and TCRdb kept only the in-frame ones, dropping some. The sample holds some 60,000 clones, 95% to 96% seen once. V shed 6 bases and J 3 bases; nucleotides not matched to a gene: 8. The CDR3 is made up of 15 amino acids. Germline V lookup: CDR1 MRHNA, CDR2 SNTAGT. The chain has TRBV6-4 and TRBJ2-5; TRBD1 matches at 9 bases. This TCR came from a man aged 18 to 29 in good health and CMV-seronegative. The sequenced material came from PBMCs. As DNA, the CDR3 is TGTGCCAGCAGCGAAGGGACAGGGACGAAAGAGACCCAGTACTTC. This encodes CASSEGTGTKETQYF.